Sequencing of this TCR beta chain was carried out in a study of cytomegalovirus exposure and HLA in healthy donors. Study-level information: Tens of millions of unique TCR sequences came from HLA-typed donors in an early release. Overall study results and limits: It has been reported that TCR beta sequences accurately predicted the HLA-A and HLA-B alleles of most subjects. Presence/absence comparisons presumed near-even sequencing depth among donors. A later analysis found most CMV-associated TCR beta chains apparently HLA-restricted.

Germline assignment: CDR1 MNHNS and CDR2 SASEGT. The J segment lost 9 bases and the V segment lost 8 bases, leaving 10 bases of the junction unmatched. This CDR3 contains 13 residues. PCR primers comprised 60 Vbeta and 13 Jbeta primers. TCRdb's table, derived via immunoSEQ multiplex PCR, lists solely in-frame clones and lacks some. The table shows some 92,000 clones, with more than 70% occurring only once. In this sample, this clone turned up a few times. Its antigen is unknown. This sequence originates from a man younger than 35 in good health and CMV-seropositive. The chain recombines TRBV6-1 with TRBJ1-5; 7 bases map to TRBD1. The sample taken for sequencing was PBMCs. CDR3 in DNA: TGTGCCAGCCGCGGGACAGTGACGGGGCCCCAGCATTTT. Protein sequence: CASRGTVTGPQHF.